Listed below are T cell receptor beta chains from one sample, sequenced in a study of control samples from healthy donors and cancer patients. Sequencing used immunoSEQ multiplex PCR; TCRdb keeps in-frame clones, though not all of them. The sample includes some 64,000 clones, more than 75% of them seen just once. Sequencing input: PBMCs. These receptors were collected from a woman aged 50 to 60 with head and neck cancer. Both conserved end residues are part of each CDR3. The D gene is left open where the match is weak.

TRBV27	TRBD2	TRBJ2-7	CASSLSSGLASYEQYF	TGTGCCAGCAGTTTATCGTCGGGACTAGCGTCCTACGAGCAGTACTTC
TRBV7-3	TRBD1	TRBJ2-2	CASSLSRTGVGELFF	TGTGCCAGCTCCTTAAGTAGGACAGGGGTCGGGGAGCTGTTTTTT
TRBV19	TRBD1	TRBJ1-4	CASSMSWDSGNEKLFF	TGTGCCAGTAGTATGAGCTGGGACAGCGGAAATGAAAAACTGTTTTTT
TRBV6-6	NA	TRBJ2-7	CASSYSSQSSYEQYF	TGTGCCAGCAGTTACAGTAGTCAGAGCTCCTACGAGCAGTACTTC
TRBV4-2	NA	TRBJ2-4	CASSQRGGKNIQYF	TGTGCCAGCAGCCAAAGGGGTGGGAAAAACATTCAGTACTTC
TRBV3-1/TRBV3-2	NA	TRBJ1-6	CASSLGRAYNSPLHF	TGTGCCAGCAGCTTAGGACGAGCCTATAATTCACCCCTCCACTTT
TRBV7-9	NA	TRBJ2-7	CASSSASGSSYEQYF	TGTGCCAGCAGCTCCGCCTCCGGGTCGTCCTACGAGCAGTACTTC
TRBV15	NA	TRBJ1-5	CATSNSGLKNQPQHF	TGTGCCACCAGCAACTCGGGACTGAAGAATCAGCCCCAGCATTTT
TRBV28	NA	TRBJ2-3	CASSSELPDTQYF	TGTGCCAGCAGTTCCGAGCTCCCAGATACGCAGTATTTT
TRBV19	NA	TRBJ1-5	CASSISIGQFHQPQHF	TGTGCCAGTAGTATCAGTATCGGACAGTTTCATCAGCCCCAGCATTTT
TRBV19	NA	TRBJ2-2	CASTPTGANTGELFF	TGTGCCAGTACCCCGACGGGTGCGAACACCGGGGAGCTGTTTTTT
TRBV6-5	NA	TRBJ1-2	CASRSANYGYTF	TGTGCCAGCAGAAGTGCTAACTATGGCTACACCTTC
TRBV4-3	NA	TRBJ1-4	CASSQGSSRPNEKLFF	TGCGCCAGCAGCCAAGGGAGCAGTAGACCCAATGAAAAACTGTTTTTT
TRBV7-2	NA	TRBJ1-4	CASSFFRDNEKLFF	TGTGCCAGCAGCTTCTTCAGGGATAATGAAAAACTGTTTTTT
TRBV28	NA	TRBJ2-1	CASSSHGQAPPMLQFF	TGTGCCAGCAGTTCACACGGCCAGGCCCCTCCAATGCTGCAGTTCTTC
TRBV5-5	TRBD1	TRBJ1-5	CASSLGQGYQPQHF	TGTGCCAGCAGCCTGGGACAGGGCTATCAGCCCCAGCATTTT